The rows below give T cell receptor beta chains drawn from one sample of a study of blood T cell repertoires in COVID-19. The assay was immunoSEQ multiplex PCR, and TCRdb's table has in-frame clones only and misses some. The table includes roughly 230,000 clones, approximately 85% detected once. What was sequenced was PBMCs or T cells enriched from blood (not recorded which). These TCRs come from a woman aged 50 to 60 who had been exposed to COVID-19. Both conserved end residues are part of each CDR3. D genes are given only for firm matches. Not every row has a clone size; where given, it reads once, few, many or a size class.

16,-,-,TRBV11-2,TRBJ2-7,TGTGCCAGCAGCTTAGGGGGAGCAGGGGGGTTCCACGAGCAGTACTTC,CASSLGGAGGFHEQYF
16,-,-,TRBV27,TRBJ1-1,TGTGCCAGCAGTTGGATAAGACAGGTGTGGGGCACTGAAGCTTTCTTT,CASSWIRQVWGTEAFF
14,TRBD1,few,TRBV29-1,TRBJ1-1,TGCAGCGTTGGACAGGGGTTCATGAACACTGAAGCTTTCTTT,CSVGQGFMNTEAFF
16,TRBD1,-,TRBV4-3,TRBJ1-2,TGCGCCAGCAGCCAAGATCCCCAGACAGGGGGGGATGGCTACACCTTC,CASSQDPQTGGDGYTF
18,TRBD2,-,TRBV27,TRBJ2-3,TGTGCCAGCAGTTTATCCGGGACTAGCGGGGGCCGCACAGATACGCAGTATTTT,CASSLSGTSGGRTDTQYF
15,TRBD1,-,TRBV3-1/TRBV3-2,TRBJ1-1,TGTGCCAGCAGCCAAGAAGGGGGCAGGGGCACTGAAGCTTTCTTT,CASSQEGGRGTEAFF
14,TRBD1,-,TRBV9,TRBJ1-1,TGTGCCAGCAGCGGTGGACAGGGGGTCACTGAAGCTTTCTTT,CASSGGQGVTEAFF
17,TRBD1,-,TRBV19,TRBJ1-2,TGTGCCAGTAGAATCAACAGGGGGCGCGACCGGAACTATGGCTACACCTTC,CASRINRGRDRNYGYTF
16,TRBD2,-,TRBV5-1,TRBJ2-1,TGCGCCAGCAGCTTGGGGCCTAGCGGGGGGCACAATGAGCAGTTCTTC,CASSLGPSGGHNEQFF
16,TRBD1,-,TRBV19,TRBJ1-1,TGTGCCAGTAGTGTACTACCGGGACAGAAGAACACTGAAGCTTTCTTT,CASSVLPGQKNTEAFF
13,TRBD1,-,TRBV27,TRBJ1-1,TGTGCCAGCAGTTTCCCCGGACAGGGTGAAGCTTTCTTT,CASSFPGQGEAFF
11,TRBD1,-,TRBV29-1,TRBJ1-2,TGCAGCGGGCTGACAGGGTATGGCTACACCTTC,CSGLTGYGYTF
15,TRBD2,-,TRBV7-8,TRBJ2-5,TGTGCCAGCAGCTTGTGGACTAGCGTAGTAGAGACCCAGTACTTC,CASSLWTSVVETQYF
14,-,-,TRBV3-1/TRBV3-2,TRBJ1-1,TGTGCCAGCAGCCCCCTCCCGGGTGGGACTGAAGCTTTCTTT,CASSPLPGGTEAFF
14,-,-,TRBV4-2,TRBJ1-2,TGTGCCAGCAGCCGTTCGCCGACAGAAACCCCCTACACCTTC,CASSRSPTETPYTF